The text below deals with one TCR beta chain. Antigen specificity is unknown. This specimen comes from a study of cytomegalovirus exposure and HLA in healthy donors. Trimming removed 6 bases from V and 5 bases from J, with 14 bases in between. The germline V gene encodes CDR1 MDHEN and CDR2 SYDVKM. The CDR3 has 13 amino acids. Primers: 60 Vbeta forward and 13 Jbeta reverse. Profiled with immunoSEQ multiplex PCR; TCRdb holds only in-frame clones, not every one. Of tens of thousands of clones listed, approximately 63% were seen once; the top ten hold 6.3%. Study-wide findings and caveats: Later, an analysis found that common viral pathogens appeared to be linked with several of the most significant clusters.

The gene calls are TRBV28 and TRBJ2-7; weak D call: TRBD2 (5 bases). The sample consisted of PBMCs. The sequence came from a woman under 40 in good health and CMV-seronegative. The CDR3 nucleotides are TGTGCCAGCAGCCACTCCAGCGGAGACGAGCAGTACTTC. As protein: CASSHSSGDEQYF.